Below are 16 T cell receptor beta chains sequenced from a single sample in a study of human T cells and chemical hapten exposure. Specified time point: patch test 1, 2 weeks after DPC sensitization. Treatment described: therapeutic diphenylcyclopropenone sensitization with weekly scalp DPC. TCRdb analysed the RACE reads with MiXCR anew, one entry per CDR3 protein. The data contain 75,000 to 100,000 distinct CDR3 sequences, over 10% of them singletons. The source material was whole blood, sampled in connection with sensitization to the hapten diphenylcyclopropenone (DPC). Receptor source: a woman in her 40s with alopecia areata. Some clones in this sample may be carry-over from other donors' samples.

The V gene is TRBV7-9, the J gene TRBJ2-2; 10 nucleotides line up with TRBD1. The J segment lost 6 bases and the V segment lost 6 bases, leaving 7 bases of the junction unmatched. Per the germline V gene, CDR1 is SEHNR and CDR2 is FQNEAQ (reference sequence). This CDR3 has 15 amino acids. This chain's CDR3 is CASRPDRGRAGELFF. DNA for the CDR3: TGTGCCAGCAGACCAGACAGGGGGCGAGCCGGGGAGCTGTTTTTT.

This clonotype occurred a few times. This chain links TRBV18 with TRBJ1-2; no firm D call. V was trimmed by 2 bases and J by 4 bases, leaving 5 bases between them. CDR1 is KGHSH and CDR2 is LQKENI in the germline V gene. The CDR3 runs to 12 residues. DNA of the CDR3: TGTGCCAGCTCACCAGGGATCTATGGCTACACCTTC. Its protein is CASSPGIYGYTF.

This clonotype was found many times. The V call is TRBV21-1, the J call TRBJ1-6. TRBV21-1 is a listed pseudogene. The CDR3 totals 14 residues. The CDR3 here is CARFGPRHNSPLHF. Here the CDR3 DNA reads TGTGCCAGATTCGGGCCGAGGCATAATTCACCCCTCCACTTT.

This clonotype was observed many times. The chain has TRBV7-3 and TRBJ2-1; the match to TRBD2 covers 12 bases. Germline V gene data show CDR1 as SGHTA and CDR2 as FQGTGA. V lost 3 bases, J lost 7 bases, and 4 bases stayed unmatched. The CDR3 spans 15 residues. This CDR3 reads CASSLTSGSWNEQFF. DNA for the CDR3: TGTGCCAGCAGCTTGACTAGCGGGAGTTGGAATGAGCAGTTCTTC.

The gene calls are TRBV20-1 and TRBJ2-3; D not resolved. Deletions cut 1 base from V and 6 bases from J, with 11 bases between. The germline V gene encodes CDR1 DFQATT and CDR2 SNEGSKA (reference sequence). The CDR3 has 13 amino acids. The CDR3 loop is CSARVRLKDTQYF. The CDR3 region has the DNA TGCAGTGCTAGAGTTCGTCTCAAGGATACGCAGTATTTT.

This clonotype appeared a few times. The gene calls are TRBV20-1 and TRBJ1-1; 8 bases fit TRBD1. The CDR3 has 14 residues. V shed 2 bases and J 6 bases; nucleotides not matched to a gene: 8. Germline-derived CDR1 and CDR2 are DFQATT and SNEGSKA (reference sequence). The CDR3 spells CSARPPDRGSEAFF. DNA for the CDR3: TGCAGTGCTAGACCCCCAGACAGGGGCTCTGAAGCTTTCTTT.

This clonotype was seen many times. The V call is TRBV6-2 or TRBV6-3, the J call TRBJ1-2; no clear D. Germline assignment: CDR1 MNHEY and CDR2 SVGEGT. The ends were cut back, 2 bases at V and 2 bases at J, with 3 bases in the middle. The CDR3 spans 12 residues. CDR3 amino acids: CASSYANYGYTF. The DNA of the CDR3 is TGTGCCAGCAGTTACGCGAACTATGGCTACACCTTC.

Only a few counts were recorded for this clonotype. The rearrangement links TRBV3-1 to TRBJ1-1; weak D call: TRBD1 (6 bases). With 2 bases removed from V and 2 bases from J, the gap between germline ends came to 9 bases. This CDR3 comprises 14 residues. Germline CDR1 is LGHDT and CDR2 is YNNKEL (reference sequence). CDR3 protein: CASSQWGANTEAFF. The CDR3 DNA is TGTGCCAGCAGCCAATGGGGGGCCAACACTGAAGCTTTCTTT. The full variable domain, its missing parts supplied by reference TRBV3-1 and TRBJ1-1, is DTAVSQTPKYLVTQMGNDKSIKCEQNLGHDTMYWYKQDSKKFLKIMFSYNNKELIINETVPNRFSPKSPDKAHLNLHINSLELGDSAVYFCASSQWGANTEAFFGQGTRLTVV.

V is TRBV7-9 and J is TRBJ2-4; D is undetermined. This CDR3 has 13 residues. Germline lookup yields CDR1 SEHNR and CDR2 FQNEAQ (reference sequence). V was clipped by 5 bases and J by 3 bases, with 8 bases between them. The CDR3 coding sequence is TGTGCCAGCAGCCGGGTTGGCAAAAACATTCAGTACTTC. Translation: CASSRVGKNIQYF.

The genes are TRBV7-6 and TRBJ2-3, with a weak D call TRBD2 (6 bases). The germline gives CDR1 SGHVS, CDR2 FNYEAQ. V was clipped by 1 base and J by 0 bases, with 11 bases between them. This CDR3 spans 16 amino acids. CDR3 DNA sequence: TGTGCCAGCAGCTTAGGGGCTAGCGTTAGCACAGATACGCAGTATTTT. Its translation: CASSLGASVSTDTQYF.

The V gene is TRBV19, the J gene TRBJ1-1, with D hard to call. The V gene's germline CDR1 is LNHDA and CDR2 SQIVND (reference sequence). This CDR3 comprises 15 residues. V was pared by 4 bases and J by 0 bases, with 12 bases between. The CDR3 DNA reads as TGTGCCAGTAGTAGGGGTGAGGGCATGAACACTGAAGCTTTCTTT. This sequence encodes CASSRGEGMNTEAFF. The whole variable domain, filled in from reference TRBV19 and TRBJ1-1, reads DGGITQSPKYLFRKEGQNVTLSCEQNLNHDAMYWYRQDPGQGLRLIYYSQIVNDFQKGDIAEGYSVSREKKESFPLTVTSAQKNPTAFYLCASSRGEGMNTEAFFGQGTRLTVV.

V is TRBV7-3 and J is TRBJ1-3; TRBD1 matches at 7 bases. The germline gives CDR1 SGHTA, CDR2 FQGTGA. V shed 5 bases, J shed 8 bases, and the junction held 6 bases outside the gene matches. The length of the CDR3 is 13 residues. CDR3 residues: CASSPGGADTIYF. The CDR3 DNA sequence: TGTGCCAGCAGCCCAGGGGGGGCTGACACCATATATTTT.

The DNA of the CDR3 is TGTGCCAGCAGTTACTTGCAGGGGGCAAGGGAGCAGTACTTC. Translation gives CASSYLQGAREQYF. The V gene is TRBV6-6, the J gene TRBJ2-7; 8 nucleotides agree with TRBD1. Trimming at V came to 1 base and at J to 7 bases, leaving 6 bases not matched to a gene. The CDR3 extends over 14 amino acids. The germline CDR1 and CDR2 sequences are MNHNY and SVGAGI (reference sequence).

Many counts were recorded for this clonotype. This chain uses TRBV20-1 with TRBJ1-5, with D tentatively TRBD1 (5 bases). V was trimmed by 3 bases and J by 6 bases, leaving 6 bases between them. CDR1 and CDR2 (germline): DFQATT, SNEGSKA (reference sequence). This CDR3 has 11 amino acids. CDR3 region: CSASQGQPQHF. The CDR3 nucleotides read TGCAGTGCTAGTCAGGGTCAGCCCCAGCATTTT.

This clonotype was counted between two and nine times. This rearrangement joins TRBV4-2 to TRBJ2-1, with TRBD2 identical over 10 bases. In germline, CDR1 is LGHNA, CDR2 YNFKEQ. V dropped 0 bases and J dropped 8; count of bases not matched to a gene: 7. The CDR3 loop spans 16 amino acids. In DNA, the CDR3 is TGTGCCAGCAGCCAAGAGAAGGCTAGCGGGAGCGATGAGCAGTTCTTC. Translation gives CASSQEKASGSDEQFF.

This clonotype occurred a few times. This rearrangement joins TRBV2 to TRBJ1-2, with no clear D. The CDR3 is 11 amino acids. The germline CDR1 and CDR2 sequences are SNHLY and FYNNEI. V was cut by 7 bases and J by 8 bases, with 11 bases left in between. CDR3 sequence (DNA): TGTGCCAGCAAGTACGCGGAAGGCTACACCTTC. Amino acids: CASKYAEGYTF.